The 29 T cell receptor beta chains in this list originate from one sample, sequenced in a study of shared clonotypes between healthy human individuals. Measured with immunoSEQ multiplex PCR; TCRdb has only the in-frame clones, and not every one. The sample includes about 380,000 clones, 95% to 97% of them seen just once. The sample taken for sequencing was memory CD8+ T cells sorted from blood. The sample's subset: CD45RO+ cells pooled with CCR7-negative TemRA cells. All receptors derive from a man aged 25-45 years in good health.

Regarding this clone: The same CDR3 is also encoded by other DNA sequences in this sample. The chain is built from TRBV28 and TRBJ1-5; no reliable D call. Germline values: CDR1 MDHEN, CDR2 SYDVKM. This CDR3 has 12 amino acids. Trimming removed 4 bases at V and 3 bases at J, with 4 bases between. The CDR3 is CASSSLNQPQHF. CDR3 DNA: TGTGCCAGCAGTTCCCTCAATCAGCCCCAGCATTTT.

The chain is built from TRBV7-3 and TRBJ2-3, with 10 bases lining up with TRBD2. This CDR3 region has 15 residues. The germline V gene has CDR1 SGHTA and CDR2 FQGTGA. The J segment lost 1 base and the V segment lost 4 bases, leaving 2 bases of the junction unmatched. CDR3 in amino acids: CASSYGLAGTDTQYF. The CDR3, as DNA: TGTGCCAGCAGCTACGGACTAGCGGGCACAGATACGCAGTATTTT.

The chain combines TRBV25-1 with TRBJ1-2, with D possibly TRBD1 on 5 matching bases. Trimming cost V 1 base and J 8 bases, with 11 bases left between them. Germline V gene lookup returns CDR1 MGHDK and CDR2 SYGVNS. This CDR3 comprises 13 residues. The CDR3 loop is CASSELGGSGYTF. Here the CDR3 DNA reads TGTGCCAGCAGTGAATTGGGGGGGAGCGGCTACACCTTC.

The chain couples TRBV5-4 to TRBJ2-2; 7 nucleotides line up with TRBD1. Per the germline V gene, CDR1 is SGHNT and CDR2 is YYREEE (reference sequence). After removal of 9 bases from V and 4 bases from J, the junction contained 12 bases not matched to a gene. CDR3 length: 15 residues. Here the CDR3 DNA reads TGTGCCACCCACCCTTGGACAGGAAGCACCGGGGAGCTGTTTTTT. Translated, it gives CATHPWTGSTGELFF. The variable domain in full, completed from reference TRBV5-4 and TRBJ2-2, reads ETGVTQSPTHLIKTRGQQVTLRCSSQSGHNTVSWYQQALGQGPQFIFQYYREEENGRGNFPPRFSGLQFPNYSSELNVNALELDDSALYLCATHPWTGSTGELFFGEGSRLTVL.

This sequence joins TRBV7-2 and TRBJ2-1; D perhaps matches TRBD2 (6 bases). The germline V gene encodes CDR1 SGHTA and CDR2 FQGNSA. Trimming cost V 1 base and J 7 bases, with 14 bases left between them. CDR3 size: 15 residues. The chain's CDR3 is CASSLVRLATNEQFF. CDR3 nucleotides: TGTGCCAGCAGCTTAGTGAGGCTAGCGACTAATGAGCAGTTCTTC.

The V gene is TRBV5-1, the J gene TRBJ2-3; D might be TRBD2 (6 bases). Trimming took off 4 bases at V and 2 bases at J, with 14 bases between the two ends. The CDR3 sequence is 15 residues long. Looked up from germline, CDR1 is SGHRS and CDR2 is YFSETQ. The CDR3 DNA follows: TGCGCCAGCAGCCAGACGGGACTCCTCACAGATACGCAGTATTTT. It is translated as CASSQTGLLTDTQYF.

This rearrangement joins TRBV6-5 to TRBJ2-7, with D possibly TRBD2 on 6 matching bases. V was clipped by 6 bases and J by 4 bases, with 16 bases between them. This CDR3 is built from 14 residues. Per the germline V gene, CDR1 is MNHEY and CDR2 is SVGAGI. The CDR3, as DNA: TGTGCCAGCAGGGATAGGGACTTTGAATACGAGCAGTACTTC. Its translation: CASRDRDFEYEQYF.

The CDR3 sequence: CASSFANTQYF. The CDR3 DNA reads TGTGCCAGCAGTTTTGCTAATACGCAGTATTTT. The chain has TRBV6-6 and TRBJ2-3; D call uncertain. The CDR3 totals 11 residues. CDR1 and CDR2 from the germline V gene are MNHNY and SVGAGI (reference sequence). V lost 4 bases to trimming and J lost 7 bases, with 6 bases between them.

The V call is TRBV28, the J call TRBJ2-7, with 9 bases fitting TRBD2. Looked up from germline, CDR1 is MDHEN and CDR2 is SYDVKM. The CDR3 is 15 residues long. Trimming took 3 bases from V and 7 from J; bases not matched to a gene: 10. This chain's CDR3 is CASSFMREGWREQYF. The DNA of the CDR3 is TGTGCCAGCAGTTTCATGCGGGAGGGGTGGAGGGAGCAGTACTTC.

The chain carries TRBV2 and TRBJ2-1; D uncertain. The CDR3 is made up of 13 amino acids. V lost 2 bases, J lost 1 base, and 3 bases lay in between. Germline CDR1 reads SNHLY; CDR2 reads FYNNEI. CDR3 nucleotides: TGTGCCAGCAGTGAATGGTCCTACAATGAGCAGTTCTTC. Translating it yields CASSEWSYNEQFF.

The V gene is TRBV15, the J gene TRBJ2-2; TRBD2 aligns across 12 bases. This CDR3 contains 16 residues. Trimming cost V 6 bases and J 2 bases; bases outside gene matches: 4. Germline V lookup: CDR1 LNHNV, CDR2 YYDKDF (reference sequence). The CDR3: CATSRGLAGNTGELFF. As DNA, the CDR3 is TGTGCCACCAGTCGTGGACTAGCGGGAAACACCGGGGAGCTGTTTTTT.

V usage is TRBV9 and J usage is TRBJ2-3; 7 bases are shared with TRBD2. CDR1 and CDR2 from the germline V gene are SGDLS and YYNGEE. The junction had 13 bases not matched to a gene; V was cut back by 6 bases and J by 6 bases. The CDR3 has 15 amino acids. The CDR3 nucleotides read TGTGCCAGCACCGGAGGGCGGGAGAGGTTGGATACGCAGTATTTT. Amino acid sequence: CASTGGRERLDTQYF. The complete variable domain, with remaining parts taken from reference TRBV9 and TRBJ2-3, reads DSGVTQTPKHLITATGQRVTLRCSPRSGDLSVYWYQQSLDQGLQFLIQYYNGEERAKGNILERFSAQQFPDLHSELNLSSLELGDSALYFCASTGGRERLDTQYFGPGTRLTVL.

The chain couples TRBV13 to TRBJ2-7, with D possibly being TRBD2 (6 bases). The CDR3 consists of 15 residues. Trimming removed 5 bases from V and 2 bases from J, with 16 bases in between. The germline CDR1 and CDR2 sequences are PRHDT and FYEKMQ (reference sequence). CDR3 bases: TGTGCCAGCAGCCCTGCGGGTAGCGGTGCCTACGAGCAGTACTTC. It yields the protein CASSPAGSGAYEQYF.

The V and J genes are TRBV28 and TRBJ1-2; D remains unclear. Between the trimmed V and J ends, which lost 6 bases and 8 bases, there was a span of 16 bases. The CDR3 is 13 residues long. CDR1 MDHEN and CDR2 SYDVKM come from the germline V gene. The CDR3 here is CASRISGLGGYTF. For the CDR3, the DNA is TGTGCCAGCAGAATCTCGGGCCTGGGGGGCTACACCTTC.

The chain uses TRBV5-1 and TRBJ2-7; D is possibly TRBD1 (6 bases). The CDR3 is made up of 15 amino acids. Looked up from germline, CDR1 is SGHRS and CDR2 is YFSETQ. Trimming stripped 0 bases from V and 7 bases from J, with 17 bases between. The DNA for the CDR3 is TGCGCCAGCAGCTTGGAGAGGACAGACCTTGGAGAGCAGTACTTC. It is translated as CASSLERTDLGEQYF.

This clone appeared once. The V call is TRBV6-6, the J call TRBJ2-1; 8 bases fit TRBD2. Germline V gives CDR1 MNHNY, CDR2 SVGAGI (reference sequence). Unmatched junction bases numbered 8, after V lost 7 bases and J lost 0 bases. The CDR3 is 16 amino acids. In DNA, the CDR3 is TGTGCCAGCAAAAAGGGCCTAGCGGGCTCCTACAATGAGCAGTTCTTC. Translated, it gives CASKKGLAGSYNEQFF.

V and J are TRBV19 and TRBJ2-7; TRBD1 matches 9 bases. This CDR3 spans 14 amino acids. J lost 3 bases, V lost 5 bases, and 5 bases had no gene match. Germline V lookup: CDR1 LNHDA, CDR2 SQIVND (reference sequence). The CDR3 nucleotides are TGTGCCAGTAGTTTAGGACAGGGGAGCTACGAGCAGTACTTC. Translated, it gives CASSLGQGSYEQYF.

The chain recombines TRBV28 with TRBJ1-1; no firm D call. Germline CDR1 MDHEN, CDR2 SYDVKM. Trimming shortened V by 0 bases and J by 3 bases, and 5 bases separated the two germline ends. The CDR3 totals 13 residues. CDR3 DNA sequence: TGTGCCAGCAGTTTATGCGGGCACACTGAAGCTTTCTTT. Translated: CASSLCGHTEAFF.

CDR3 sequence (DNA): TGCGCCAGCAGTGAGATGTTCTGGACTAGCGGGATCTCGCGATCGGATACGCAGTATTTT. The encoded protein is CASSEMFWTSGISRSDTQYF. The rearrangement uses TRBV10-2 and TRBJ2-3; 12 bases fit TRBD2. Unmatched junction bases numbered 18, after V lost 2 bases and J lost 6 bases. Germline CDR1 reads WSHSY; CDR2 reads SAAADI. This CDR3 spans 20 amino acids.

The chain links TRBV11-2 to TRBJ2-7, with a possible D match to TRBD1 (6 bases). V lost 5 bases and J 5 bases, leaving 19 bases between the germline ends. The CDR3 consists of 15 residues. Germline loops: CDR1 SGHAT, CDR2 FQNNGV. CDR3 coding DNA: TGTGCCAGCAGCCTGCCCGACGGGACATTCCACGAGCAGTACTTC. Translating gives CASSLPDGTFHEQYF.

CDR3 nucleotide sequence: TGTGCCAGCAGCTTAACTAAGGGATTTGAAGCTTTCTTT. Translating it yields CASSLTKGFEAFF. The chain carries TRBV7-9 and TRBJ1-1; D gene uncertain. The germline gives CDR1 SEHNR, CDR2 FQNEAQ (reference sequence). V was clipped by 2 bases and J by 7 bases, with 11 bases between them. This CDR3 contains 13 residues. Complete variable domain (other parts from reference TRBV7-9 and TRBJ1-1): DTGVSQNPRHKITKRGQNVTFRCDPISEHNRLYWYRQTLGQGPEFLTYFQNEAQLEKSRLLSDRFSAERPKGSFSTLEIQRTEQGDSAMYLCASSLTKGFEAFFGQGTRLTVV.

This clone was observed once. The rearrangement joins TRBV5-1 to TRBJ2-3; D is perhaps TRBD1 or TRBD2 (5 bases each). The CDR3 is 19 amino acids. Trimming pared 0 bases from V and 2 bases from J, leaving 22 bases between. CDR1 and CDR2 (germline): SGHRS, YFSETQ. CDR3 loop: CASSLVRAELGVNTDTQYF. The CDR3, as DNA: TGCGCCAGCAGCTTGGTTCGAGCCGAATTGGGGGTTAACACAGATACGCAGTATTTT.

V gene TRBV11-2 combines with J gene TRBJ2-2; 9 bases are shared with TRBD2. V dropped 1 base and J dropped 3; count of bases not matched to a gene: 3. The CDR3 consists of 16 residues. Germline assignment: CDR1 SGHAT and CDR2 FQNNGV. The CDR3 DNA reads as TGTGCCAGCAGCTTAGGCGGGAGGGCCTACACCGGGGAGCTGTTTTTT. Its translation: CASSLGGRAYTGELFF.

The J gene is TRBJ1-1, the V gene TRBV7-9; possible D gene TRBD1, 6 bases. Germline lookup yields CDR1 SEHNR and CDR2 FQNEAQ (reference sequence). The CDR3 length is 14 residues. Trimming stripped 1 base from V and 5 bases from J, with 11 bases between. In nucleotides, the CDR3 is TGTGCCAGCAGCTTAGAAGCGAGGGGGACTGAAGCTTTCTTT. This encodes CASSLEARGTEAFF.

V usage is TRBV28 and J usage is TRBJ1-2; maybe TRBD1 (5 bases). This CDR3 is 15 amino acids long. The V end was cut by 2 bases, the J end by 8 bases, with 18 bases between. CDR1 MDHEN and CDR2 SYDVKM come from the germline V gene. The CDR3 DNA is TGTGCCAGCAGTTTAACGGGACGAAACTCTCGGGGCTACACCTTC. As protein: CASSLTGRNSRGYTF.

For the CDR3, the DNA is TGCGCCAGCAGTTCCCCCTCGAGGGGCTCCTACGAGCAGTACTTC. Protein sequence: CASSSPSRGSYEQYF. The chain carries TRBV5-1 and TRBJ2-7, with D perhaps assigned TRBD1 or TRBD2 (5 bases each). Trimming stripped 5 bases from V and 0 bases from J, with 15 bases between. This CDR3 comprises 15 residues. The V gene's germline CDR1 is SGHRS and CDR2 YFSETQ.

The CDR3 DNA sequence: TGTGCCAGTAGTAGGTCTGGGGGGACTTACAATGAGCAGTTCTTC. Its protein is CASSRSGGTYNEQFF. The rearrangement links TRBV19 to TRBJ2-1, with TRBD2 as a possible D gene (6 bases). Looked up from germline, CDR1 is LNHDA and CDR2 is SQIVND (reference sequence). The length of the CDR3 is 15 residues. V dropped 4 bases and J dropped 4 bases, with 14 bases sitting between them.

This chain joins TRBV27 and TRBJ2-1; D perhaps matches TRBD2 (6 bases). CDR3 length: 15 amino acids. Germline V gene sequence: CDR1 MNHEY, CDR2 SMNVEV (reference sequence). Between the trimmed V and J ends, which lost 5 bases and 9 bases, there was a span of 20 bases. The CDR3 region is CASSTESAGMSEQFF. The CDR3 DNA is TGTGCCAGCAGTACTGAAAGCGCGGGGATGAGTGAGCAGTTCTTC.

On this clone: The junction shows a germline mismatch at one end, possibly a read error. The chain combines TRBV29-1 with TRBJ2-5; tentative D call: TRBD2 (7 bases). CDR1 is SQVTM and CDR2 is ANQGSEA in the germline V gene. The CDR3 has 13 residues. CDR3 in amino acids: CSVEGGVKETQYF. In DNA, the CDR3 is TGCAGCGTGGAAGGGGGGGTAAAAGAGACCCAGTACTTC.